This T cell receptor beta chain was identified during a study of blood T cell repertoires in COVID-19 (dated by TCRdb to about 2020). With regard to the full study: Collaborator samples came from the United States, Italy and Spain and covered acute and convalescent phases of COVID-19. Samples came from the ongoing ImmuneRACE study (first 160 participants) plus 1,254 subjects from 6 global collaborators. The repertoires were released in a freely available public database intended as a resource for research on the immune response to SARS-CoV-2. The dataset comprised deeply sampled blood TCRbeta repertoires from subjects exposed to, actively infected with, or recovered from COVID-19. The prospective study material was composed of cDNA or gDNA derived from T cells, B-cell-depleted T cells, or PBMCs. A de-identified subject ID, COVID-19 status, age in years and sex were almost always included in the sample metadata. Where available, HLA class I and class II types were taken from metadata supplied by the sample provider and were not determined by assay-based typing. Study-wide conclusions, independent of this receptor: How much clinical and demographic metadata was included differed by source and by participant, and the metadata was provided uncurated.

From its cysteine to its phenylalanine, the CDR3 spans 17 amino acids. Of the read, only the CDR3 DNA is kept; its 51 bases are in frame from base 1. In the prospective study, participants were 18 to 89 years old, resided in about two dozen geographic areas of the United States, and were enrolled through a virtual design. Cohort assignment in the prospective study relied on participant-reported clinical history from a screening survey and a study questionnaire. Recovered participants in ImmuneRACE Cohort 3 were defined as having two consecutive negative NP/OP PCR tests, clearance from a healthcare professional, or resolution of symptoms. Each participant in the prospective study had whole blood, serum and a nasopharyngeal or oropharyngeal swab collected by mobile phlebotomists. Prospective study participants could optionally give additional blood draws and questionnaires over an approximately 2-month period. Prospective study blood samples were shipped either frozen or at room temperature before DNA extraction.

The immunoSEQ Assay, a bias-controlled multiplex PCR, was used to amplify TCRbeta CDR3 regions from genomic DNA. Turning to the authors' computational methods: The number of nucleated cells in each sample was estimated from the amplification of reference gene primers within the assay. To quantify the absolute abundance of each unique TCRbeta CDR3 rearrangement, sequence reads were collapsed and filtered. For each sample, productive Simpson clonality was calculated as the square root of Simpson's diversity index across productive rearrangements. The source is immuneACCESS, and TCRdb retained only in-frame sequences with V and J called. Part of the clones is not carried over; for the studies checked, unresolved V genes explain less than half of this, and the remainder is unexplained. For V, J and clone size, that table is used; D and trimming come from the DNA. Here the sample has approximately 290,000 clones; 70% to 90% occur a single time. The ten largest clones represent around 4.5% of the sample.

For this clone: No cognate antigen has been identified for it. The sample holds no much larger clone one base away, and base qualities are not on file.

In this chain, TRBV21-1 is recombined with TRBJ2-1; TRBD1, the D gene given by the table, was not confirmed from the DNA. TRBV21-1 is recorded as a pseudogene. The sequenced material came from PBMCs or T cells enriched from blood (not recorded which). This TCR derives from a woman in her 30s who had recovered from COVID-19. The CDR3 region has the sequence CASSKNEGDRHYNEQFF. At the DNA level, the sequence is TGTGCCAGCAGCAAAAACGAGGGGGACAGGCACTACAATGAGCAGTTCTTC.